This TCR beta chain was profiled in a study of cytomegalovirus exposure and HLA in healthy donors. Study conclusions and caveats: It was reportedly the case that the classifier diagnosed cytomegalovirus status with high specificity and sensitivity.

On this clone itself: The target antigen is unknown.

The CDR3 extends over 15 amino acids. Unmatched junction bases numbered 4, after V lost 5 bases and J lost 2 bases. Germline V gene lookup returns CDR1 MNHNY and CDR2 SVGAGI (reference sequence). PCR primers comprised 60 Vbeta and 13 Jbeta primers. Here immunoSEQ multiplex PCR was the method, and the copy in TCRdb shows in-frame clones only, minus some. Counted here are approximately 120,000 clones, 74% occurring once; the ten biggest clones make up 4% to 5%. The clonotype was recovered from a woman in her forties or fifties in good health and CMV-seropositive. Sequences were obtained from PBMCs. The gene calls are TRBV6-6 and TRBJ2-3; 10 bases fit TRBD1. CDR3 sequence: CASSRGTGDTDTQYF. The CDR3 DNA reads TGTGCCAGCAGTAGGGGGACAGGGGACACAGATACGCAGTATTTT.